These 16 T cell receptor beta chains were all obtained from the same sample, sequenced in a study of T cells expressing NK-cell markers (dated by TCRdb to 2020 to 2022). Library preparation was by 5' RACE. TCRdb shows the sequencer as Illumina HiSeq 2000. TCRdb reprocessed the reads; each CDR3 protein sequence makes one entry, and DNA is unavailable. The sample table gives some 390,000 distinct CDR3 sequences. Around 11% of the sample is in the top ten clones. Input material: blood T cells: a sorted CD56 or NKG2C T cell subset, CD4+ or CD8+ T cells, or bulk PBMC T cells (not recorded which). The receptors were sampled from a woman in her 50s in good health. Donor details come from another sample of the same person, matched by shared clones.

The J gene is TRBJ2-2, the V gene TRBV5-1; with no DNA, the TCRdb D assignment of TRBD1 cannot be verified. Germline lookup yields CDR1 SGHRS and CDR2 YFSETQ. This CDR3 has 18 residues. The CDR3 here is CASSLGRGQVTNTGELFF.

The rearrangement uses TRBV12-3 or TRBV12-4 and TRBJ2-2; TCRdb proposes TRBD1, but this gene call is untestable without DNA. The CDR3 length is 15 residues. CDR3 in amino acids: CASRGVGGQTGELFF.

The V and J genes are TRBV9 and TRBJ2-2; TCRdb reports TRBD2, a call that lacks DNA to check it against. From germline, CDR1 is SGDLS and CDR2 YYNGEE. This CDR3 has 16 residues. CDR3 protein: CASSATSGRDTGELFF.

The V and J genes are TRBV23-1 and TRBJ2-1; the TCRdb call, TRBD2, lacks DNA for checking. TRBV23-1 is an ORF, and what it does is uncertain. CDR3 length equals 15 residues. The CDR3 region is CASSPPNSWKWEQFF.

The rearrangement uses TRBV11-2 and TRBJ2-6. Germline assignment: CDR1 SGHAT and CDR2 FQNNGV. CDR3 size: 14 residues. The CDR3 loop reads CASSSQRGANVLTF.

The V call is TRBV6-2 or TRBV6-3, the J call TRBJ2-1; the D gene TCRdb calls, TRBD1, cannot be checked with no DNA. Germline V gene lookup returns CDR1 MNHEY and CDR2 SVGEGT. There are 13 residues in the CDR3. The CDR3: CASRRDNYNEQFF.

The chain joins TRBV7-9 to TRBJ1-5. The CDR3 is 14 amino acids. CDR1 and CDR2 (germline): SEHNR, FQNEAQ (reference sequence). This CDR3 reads CASSRGLVDQPQHF.

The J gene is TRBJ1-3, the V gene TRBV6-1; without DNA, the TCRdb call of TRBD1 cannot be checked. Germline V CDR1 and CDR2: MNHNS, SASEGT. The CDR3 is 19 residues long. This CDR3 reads CASSAVLLQGAQRGNTIYF.

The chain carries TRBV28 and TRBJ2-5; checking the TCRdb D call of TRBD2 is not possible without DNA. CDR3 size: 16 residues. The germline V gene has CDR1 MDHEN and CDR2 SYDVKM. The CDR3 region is CASSPWGSGIGETQYF.

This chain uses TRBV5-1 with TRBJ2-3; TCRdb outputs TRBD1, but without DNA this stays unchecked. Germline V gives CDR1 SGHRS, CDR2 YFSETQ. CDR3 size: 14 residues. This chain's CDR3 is CASTLEGGADTQYF.

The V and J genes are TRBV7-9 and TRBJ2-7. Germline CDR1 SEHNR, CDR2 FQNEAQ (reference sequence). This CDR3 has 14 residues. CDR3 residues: CASSLVNNDYEQYF.

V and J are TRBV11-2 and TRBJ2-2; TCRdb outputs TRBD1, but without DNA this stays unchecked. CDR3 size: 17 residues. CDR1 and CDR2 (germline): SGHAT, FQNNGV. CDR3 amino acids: CASSSPGQGSNTGELFF.

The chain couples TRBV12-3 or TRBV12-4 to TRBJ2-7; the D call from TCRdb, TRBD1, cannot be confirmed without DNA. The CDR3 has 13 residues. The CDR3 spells CASTLYEGYEQYF.

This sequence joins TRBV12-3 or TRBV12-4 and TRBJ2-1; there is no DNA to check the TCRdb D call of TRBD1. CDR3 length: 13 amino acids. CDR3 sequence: CASSLEGLGEQFF.

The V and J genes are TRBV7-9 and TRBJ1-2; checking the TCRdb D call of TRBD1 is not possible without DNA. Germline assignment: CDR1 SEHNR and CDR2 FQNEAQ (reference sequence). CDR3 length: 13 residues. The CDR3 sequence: CASSLRDTYGYTF.

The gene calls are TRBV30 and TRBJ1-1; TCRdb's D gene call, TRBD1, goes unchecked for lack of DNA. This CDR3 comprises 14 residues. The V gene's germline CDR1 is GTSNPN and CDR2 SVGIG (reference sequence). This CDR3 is CAWASGTRETEAFF.